One and the same sample provided the 5 T cell receptor beta chains below, sequenced in a study of control samples from healthy donors and cancer patients. Clones were read by immunoSEQ multiplex PCR, and TCRdb kept only the in-frame ones, dropping some. The data contain over 60,000 clones, 85% of them singletons. The sample was blood. Source of these receptors: a man aged 35-49 years in good health.

J is TRBJ2-2 and V is TRBV18; possibly TRBD2 for D (6 bases). The germline V gene has CDR1 KGHSH and CDR2 LQKENI. The CDR3 is made up of 15 amino acids. The V end was cut by 1 base, the J end by 5 bases, with 11 bases between. This chain's CDR3 is CASSPRGDRTGELFF. CDR3 in DNA: TGTGCCAGCTCACCACGGGGGGACCGTACCGGGGAGCTGTTTTTT.

J is TRBJ1-1 and V is TRBV19, with 7 bases identical to TRBD1. Germline trimming cut 10 bases from V and 2 bases from J; bases unmatched to any gene: 7. The CDR3 totals 13 residues. Per the germline V gene, CDR1 is LNHDA and CDR2 is SQIVND (reference sequence). CDR3 region: CATKTGPNTEAFF. In nucleotides, the CDR3 is TGTGCCACGAAGACAGGGCCCAACACTGAAGCTTTCTTT. The whole variable domain, filled in from reference TRBV19 and TRBJ1-1, reads DGGITQSPKYLFRKEGQNVTLSCEQNLNHDAMYWYRQDPGQGLRLIYYSQIVNDFQKGDIAEGYSVSREKKESFPLTVTSAQKNPTAFYLCATKTGPNTEAFFGQGTRLTVV.

This chain links TRBV19 with TRBJ2-1, with no clear D. V gave up 5 bases and J gave up 15 bases, with 20 bases separating them. The CDR3 spans 13 residues. From germline, CDR1 is LNHDA and CDR2 SQIVND (reference sequence). Written as DNA, the CDR3 is TGTGCCAGTAGTTTCCTCGCTAGTGGGTCACCGTTCTTC. Protein sequence: CASSFLASGSPFF.

The CDR3 DNA follows: TGTGCCAGCAGCCATTGGACTAGCGGGGGAGAGACCCAGTACTTC. Its protein product is CASSHWTSGGETQYF. The rearrangement joins TRBV3-1 (or the pseudogene TRBV3-2) to TRBJ2-5; 13 bases fit TRBD2. The CDR3 has 15 amino acids. V was pared by 3 bases and J by 4 bases, with 2 bases of the junction left unmatched. Germline loops: CDR1 LGHDT, CDR2 YNNKEL (reference sequence).

This chain joins TRBV18 and TRBJ1-6, with 8 bases aligning to TRBD1. From germline, CDR1 is KGHSH and CDR2 LQKENI. The CDR3 has 15 amino acids. V was clipped by 5 bases and J by 6 bases; unmatched bases: 6. The CDR3 bases are TGTGCCAGCTCATCTCCGGGACAGGTTAATTCACCCCTCCACTTT. Amino acids: CASSSPGQVNSPLHF.